This T cell receptor (beta chain) was captured in a study of blood T cell repertoires in COVID-19. The overall study: From the United States, Italy and Spain came samples of acute and convalescent COVID-19. T cells, B-cell-depleted T cells, or PBMCs provided the cDNA or gDNA that served as material.

The V end was cut by 4 bases, the J end by 4 bases, with 11 bases between. CDR1 is SGHNT and CDR2 is YYREEE in the germline V gene (reference sequence). The CDR3 covers 13 residues. In the study's own analysis: The authors estimated nucleated cell counts from reference gene primer amplification. TCRdb's table, derived via immunoSEQ multiplex PCR, lists solely in-frame clones and lacks some. That table supplies the V and J calls and clone size; D and trimming were determined from the DNA. The sample gives a few hundred thousand clones, around 80% of which show up once; 0.95% to 1.5% is in the top ten.

The clonotype was recovered from a woman aged 45 to 65 with acute or convalescent COVID-19. The V and J genes are TRBV5-4 and TRBJ1-1; TRBD1 might be the D (5 bases). The specimen sequenced was peripheral blood. The CDR3 region has the DNA TGTGCCAGCAGCGGCAGGGTCGGCACTGAAGCTTTCTTT. Amino acid sequence: CASSGRVGTEAFF.